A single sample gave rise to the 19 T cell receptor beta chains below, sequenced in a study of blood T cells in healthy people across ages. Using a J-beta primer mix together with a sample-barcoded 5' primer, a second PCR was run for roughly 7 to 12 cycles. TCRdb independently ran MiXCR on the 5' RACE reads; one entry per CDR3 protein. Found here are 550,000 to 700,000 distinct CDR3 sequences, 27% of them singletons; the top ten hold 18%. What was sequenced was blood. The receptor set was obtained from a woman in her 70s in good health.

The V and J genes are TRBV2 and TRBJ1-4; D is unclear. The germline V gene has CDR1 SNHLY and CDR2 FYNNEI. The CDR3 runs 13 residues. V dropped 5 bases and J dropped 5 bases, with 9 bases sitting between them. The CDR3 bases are TGTGCCAGCAGTAACAGTGAAAATGAAAAACTGTTTTTT. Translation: CASSNSENEKLFF. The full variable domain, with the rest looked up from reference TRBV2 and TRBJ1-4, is EPEVTQTPSHQVTQMGQEVILRCVPISNHLYFYWYRQILGQKVEFLVSFYNNEISEKSEIFDDQFSVERPDGSNFTLKIRSTKLEDSAMYFCASSNSENEKLFFGSGTQLSVL.

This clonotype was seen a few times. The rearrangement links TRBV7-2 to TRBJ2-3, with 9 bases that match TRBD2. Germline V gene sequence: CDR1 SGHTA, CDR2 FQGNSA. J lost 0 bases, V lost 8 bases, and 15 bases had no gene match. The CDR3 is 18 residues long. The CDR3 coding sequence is TGTGCCAGCGCTCAGAGGCCTAGCGGGGTTGCTAGCACAGATACGCAGTATTTT. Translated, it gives CASAQRPSGVASTDTQYF.

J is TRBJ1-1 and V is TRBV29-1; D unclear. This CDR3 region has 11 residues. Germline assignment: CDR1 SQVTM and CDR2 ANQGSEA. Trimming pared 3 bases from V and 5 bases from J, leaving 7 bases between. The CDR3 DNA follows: TGCAGCGTTGAGGGCGGGACTGAAGCTTTCTTT. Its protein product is CSVEGGTEAFF.

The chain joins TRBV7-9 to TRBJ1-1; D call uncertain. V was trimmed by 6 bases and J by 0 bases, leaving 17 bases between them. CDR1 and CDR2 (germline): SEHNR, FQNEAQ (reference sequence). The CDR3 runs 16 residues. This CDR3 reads CASSPPGVVMNTEAFF. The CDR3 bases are TGTGCCAGCAGTCCCCCTGGTGTAGTGATGAACACTGAAGCTTTCTTT.

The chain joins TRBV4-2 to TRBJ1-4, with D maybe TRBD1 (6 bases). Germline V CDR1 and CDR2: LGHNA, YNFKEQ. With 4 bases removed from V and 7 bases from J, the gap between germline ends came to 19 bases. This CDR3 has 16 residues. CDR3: CASSRPQGPLGEKLFF. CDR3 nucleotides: TGTGCCAGCAGCCGTCCTCAGGGGCCCCTTGGTGAAAAACTGTTTTTT.

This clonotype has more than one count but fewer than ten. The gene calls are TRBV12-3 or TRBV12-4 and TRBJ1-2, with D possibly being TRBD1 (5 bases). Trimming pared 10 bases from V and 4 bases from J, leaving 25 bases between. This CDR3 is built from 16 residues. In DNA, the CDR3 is TGTGCCAACAGCCGATTTGGGGCACCGTCCGGCTATGGCTACACCTTC. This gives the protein CANSRFGAPSGYGYTF.

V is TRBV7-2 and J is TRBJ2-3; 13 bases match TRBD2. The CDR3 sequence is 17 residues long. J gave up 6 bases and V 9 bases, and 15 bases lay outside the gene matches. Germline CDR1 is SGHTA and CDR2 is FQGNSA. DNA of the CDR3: TGTGCCAGTAGCCAGGCGACTAGCGGGGGGTCATGGGATACGCAGTATTTT. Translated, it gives CASSQATSGGSWDTQYF.

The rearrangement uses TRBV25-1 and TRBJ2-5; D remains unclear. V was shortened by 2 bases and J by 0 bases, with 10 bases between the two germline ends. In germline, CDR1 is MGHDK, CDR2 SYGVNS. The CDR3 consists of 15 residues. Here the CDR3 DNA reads TGTGCCAGCAGTGAACTGGACCGCCACCAAGAGACCCAGTACTTC. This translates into CASSELDRHQETQYF.

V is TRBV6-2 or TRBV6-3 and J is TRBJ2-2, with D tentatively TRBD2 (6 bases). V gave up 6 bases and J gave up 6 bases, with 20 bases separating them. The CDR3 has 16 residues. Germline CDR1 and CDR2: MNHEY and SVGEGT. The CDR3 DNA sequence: TGTGCCAGCAGAACTATAACTAGCTTCCAATCCGGGGAGCTGTTTTTT. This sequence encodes CASRTITSFQSGELFF.

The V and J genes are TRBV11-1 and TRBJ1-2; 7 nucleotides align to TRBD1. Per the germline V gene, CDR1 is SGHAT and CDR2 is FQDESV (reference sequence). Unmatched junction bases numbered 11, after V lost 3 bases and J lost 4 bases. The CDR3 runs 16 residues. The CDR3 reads CASSLGGTARIYGYTF. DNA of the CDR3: TGTGCCAGCAGCTTGGGCGGGACAGCCCGGATCTATGGCTACACCTTC.

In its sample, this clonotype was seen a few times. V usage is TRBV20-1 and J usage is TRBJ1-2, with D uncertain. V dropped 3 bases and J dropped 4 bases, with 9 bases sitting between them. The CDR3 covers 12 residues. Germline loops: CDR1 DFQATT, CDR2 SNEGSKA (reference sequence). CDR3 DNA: TGCAGTGCTAGCCGGGATCGCTATGGCTACACCTTC. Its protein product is CSASRDRYGYTF.

CDR3 nucleotides: TGTGCCAGCAGCTTAAAAAGGGCAGGGACTAACTCTGGGGCCAACGTCCTGACTTTC. It specifies CASSLKRAGTNSGANVLTF. The rearrangement uses TRBV7-2 and TRBJ2-6; 7 bases are a match to TRBD2. Trimming took 2 bases from V and 0 from J; bases not matched to a gene: 10. Germline V CDR1 and CDR2: SGHTA, FQGNSA. This CDR3 contains 19 residues.

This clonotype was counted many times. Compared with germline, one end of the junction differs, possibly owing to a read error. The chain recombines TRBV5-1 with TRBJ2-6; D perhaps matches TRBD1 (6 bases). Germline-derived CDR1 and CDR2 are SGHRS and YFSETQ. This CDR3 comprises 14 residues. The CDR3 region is CASSRGSGANVLTF. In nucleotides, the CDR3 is TGTGCCAGTAGTAGGGGGTCTGGGGCCAACGTCCTGACTTTC.

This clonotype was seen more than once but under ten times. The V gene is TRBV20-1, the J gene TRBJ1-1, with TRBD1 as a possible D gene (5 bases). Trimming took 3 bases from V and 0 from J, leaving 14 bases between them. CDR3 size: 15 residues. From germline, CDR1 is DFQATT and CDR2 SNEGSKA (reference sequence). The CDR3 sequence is CSASPGDGLNTEAFF. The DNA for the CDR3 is TGCAGTGCTAGCCCTGGGGACGGATTGAACACTGAAGCTTTCTTT.

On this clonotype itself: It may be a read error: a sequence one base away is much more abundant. CDR3 protein: CSVGQGSTNERLFF. The CDR3 DNA reads as TGCAGCGTTGGACAGGGTTCGACTAATGAAAGACTGTTTTTT. This rearrangement joins TRBV29-1 to TRBJ1-4; 7 bases align to TRBD1. Looked up from germline, CDR1 is SQVTM and CDR2 is ANQGSEA. CDR3 length: 14 residues.

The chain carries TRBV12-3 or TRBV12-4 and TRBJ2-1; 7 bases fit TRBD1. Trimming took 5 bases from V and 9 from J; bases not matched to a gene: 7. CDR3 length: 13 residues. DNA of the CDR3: TGTGCCAGCAGTATCGACACAGGGGTTGAGCAGTTCTTC. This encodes CASSIDTGVEQFF.

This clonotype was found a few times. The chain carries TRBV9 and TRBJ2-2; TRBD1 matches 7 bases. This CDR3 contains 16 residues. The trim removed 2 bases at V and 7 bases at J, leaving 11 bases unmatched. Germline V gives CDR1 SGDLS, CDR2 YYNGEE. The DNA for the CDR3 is TGTGCCAGCAGCGTCTATGGGGACAGAAGAAACGGGGAGCTGTTTTTT. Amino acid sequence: CASSVYGDRRNGELFF.

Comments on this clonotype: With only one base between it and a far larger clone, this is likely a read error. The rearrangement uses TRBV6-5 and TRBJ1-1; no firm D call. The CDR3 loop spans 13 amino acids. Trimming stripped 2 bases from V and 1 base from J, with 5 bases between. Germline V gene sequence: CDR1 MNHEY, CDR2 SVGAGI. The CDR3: CASSYAGNTEAFF. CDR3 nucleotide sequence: TGTGCCAGCAGTTACGCGGGGAACACTGAAGCTTTCTTT.

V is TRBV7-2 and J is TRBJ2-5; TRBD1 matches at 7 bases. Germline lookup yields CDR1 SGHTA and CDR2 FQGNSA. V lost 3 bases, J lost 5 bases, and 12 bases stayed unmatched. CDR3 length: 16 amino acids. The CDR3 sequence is CASSFRGGTGAETQYF. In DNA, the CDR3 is TGTGCCAGCAGCTTTCGAGGGGGCACAGGTGCGGAGACCCAGTACTTC.